This T cell receptor beta chain is from a study of blood T cells in healthy people across ages. General observations from the study: The recorded TCR beta diversity per million T cells decreased in a roughly linear manner with age. Naive CD4+ cell counts and diversity both ran higher in long-lived than in aged donors.

V shed 5 bases, J shed 3 bases, and the junction held 3 bases outside the gene matches. This CDR3 spans 12 amino acids. Germline V gene data show CDR1 as SQVTM and CDR2 as ANQGSEA. Primers used in a second PCR of roughly 6 to 12 cycles were a sample-barcoded 5' primer and a J-beta primer mix. Using its own MiXCR run on the 5' RACE reads, TCRdb lists one record per CDR3 protein. The sample has some 890,000 distinct CDR3 sequences, 25% to 35% seen once. On this clonotype: What it recognizes is unknown.

Another study also made use of these data, one on T cells of mothers and their children.

Material: blood. The TCR comes from a woman aged 40 to 55 in good health. The chain couples TRBV29-1 to TRBJ2-7, with 8 bases fitting TRBD2. This CDR3 is CSVTGTSYEQYF. CDR3 coding DNA: TGCAGCGTTACCGGGACTAGCTACGAGCAGTACTTC.